A selection of T cell receptor beta chains follows, all from one sample in a study of cytomegalovirus exposure and HLA in healthy donors. Sequenced by immunoSEQ multiplex PCR; TCRdb stores in-frame clones only, minus some. Seen here are 150,000 to 200,000 clones, around 84% observed once, and the top ten hold about 3.4%. Sequencing was performed on PBMCs. The receptors here all came from a man in his forties in good health and CMV-seropositive. Each CDR3 is given with its conserved first and last residue. The D gene is left open where the match is weak. Rows give clone size only sometimes, using once, few, many, or a class for an expanded clone.

size,J,length,V,D,DNA,CDR3
-,TRBJ2-3,13,TRBV19,-,TGTGCCGCCGGCGGTGGGGGCGCAGATACGCAGTATTTT,CAAGGGGADTQYF
-,TRBJ1-5,15,TRBV23-1,-,TGCGCCAGCAGTCAATCGTTACAGGGACGTCAGCCCCAGCATTTT,CASSQSLQGRQPQHF
-,TRBJ2-3,15,TRBV5-1,-,TGCGCCAGCAGCTTAAACGGACTAAGGACAGATACGCAGTATTTT,CASSLNGLRTDTQYF
-,TRBJ1-2,15,TRBV27,-,TGTGCCAGCAGCCCTTGGACAGAGGGGAGCTATGGCTACACCTTC,CASSPWTEGSYGYTF
-,TRBJ2-6,15,TRBV30,-,TGTGCCTGGAGTGTGGCAGGGACTGGGGCCAACGTCCTGACTTTC,CAWSVAGTGANVLTF
-,TRBJ1-1,15,TRBV18,-,TGTGCCAGCTCACCCCTCGGGGTTTTGGGCACTGAAGCTTTCTTT,CASSPLGVLGTEAFF
-,TRBJ2-7,13,TRBV6-1,TRBD1,TGTGCCAGCACCGGGGACAGGTCCTACGAGCAGTACTTC,CASTGDRSYEQYF
-,TRBJ2-1,16,TRBV7-2,TRBD2,TGTGCCAGCAGCTTAGTGGCGGGAGTATTGTACAATGAGCAGTTCTTC,CASSLVAGVLYNEQFF
-,TRBJ2-3,15,TRBV5-4,-,TGTGCCAGCAGCCCCGGGGGGCCTAGCACAGATACGCAGTATTTT,CASSPGGPSTDTQYF
few,TRBJ1-6,15,TRBV2,-,TGTGCCAGCAGTGGGTGGCAGGCCGATAATTCACCCCTCCACTTT,CASSGWQADNSPLHF
-,TRBJ1-2,13,TRBV7-6,-,TGTGCCAGCAGCTTAAGGGGGGGACATGGCTACACCTTC,CASSLRGGHGYTF
-,TRBJ2-1,16,TRBV5-6,TRBD1,TGTGCCAGCAGTTTCCGCCGGGACAGTTCCTACAATGAGCAGTTCTTC,CASSFRRDSSYNEQFF
-,TRBJ1-2,13,TRBV5-1,-,TGCGCCAGCAGCTTGGCCCCCGGTAATGGCTACACCTTC,CASSLAPGNGYTF
-,TRBJ2-6,15,TRBV6-1,-,TGTGCCAGCAGTCCCTCAGGGGATGGGGCCAACGTCCTGACTTTC,CASSPSGDGANVLTF
-,TRBJ1-2,14,TRBV19,-,TGTGCCAGTAGTATTTCTGGGGCGACCTATGGCTACACCTTC,CASSISGATYGYTF
-,TRBJ1-1,16,TRBV4-2,TRBD1,TGTGCCAGCAGCTTAGACAGGGGGCGCGAGAACACTGAAGCTTTCTTT,CASSLDRGRENTEAFF